The 16 T cell receptor beta chains presented below share a single source sample, sequenced in a study of T cells in Graves' hyperthyroidism and ophthalmopathy. Authors of the study amplified TCR beta CDR3 regions from RNA transcripts. An initial round of RT-PCR targeting the TCR CDR3 relied on the HTBI primer set. TCRdb used MiXCR to reprocess the multiplex PCR reads, holding one entry per CDR3 protein. The table records a few hundred thousand distinct CDR3 sequences, approximately 15% of them present only once. The sequenced sample was blood. These TCRs come from a woman younger than 35 with Graves' hyperthyroidism.

A remark on this clonotype: A much larger clone is a single base away; this may be a read error. The chain uses TRBV28 and TRBJ2-1; tentative D call: TRBD2 (6 bases). Germline loops: CDR1 MDHEN, CDR2 SYDVKM. The CDR3 loop spans 16 amino acids. The CDR3 spells CVSSLFKRASYNEQFF. DNA of the CDR3: TGTGTCAGCAGTTTATTCAAGCGGGCGTCCTACAATGAGCAGTTCTTC.

In its sample, this clonotype was seen many times. V and J are TRBV28 and TRBJ1-2; no reliable D call. The germline V gene has CDR1 MDHEN and CDR2 SYDVKM. Trimming stripped 5 bases from V and 6 bases from J, with 10 bases between. This CDR3 contains 12 residues. CDR3 residues: CASSKQKDGYTF. CDR3 DNA: TGTGCCAGCAGTAAACAGAAGGATGGCTACACCTTC.

This clonotype was seen many times. The chain is built from TRBV19 and TRBJ2-2; 13 bases line up with TRBD2. Germline CDR1 LNHDA, CDR2 SQIVND (reference sequence). CDR3 length: 17 amino acids. J was trimmed by 0 bases and V by 6 bases; bases with no gene match: 4. The CDR3 DNA is TGTGCCAGTAGCGGACTAGCGGGAGCCGCGAACACCGGGGAGCTGTTTTTT. It codes for CASSGLAGAANTGELFF.

The V and J genes are TRBV29-1 and TRBJ2-5, with 9 bases identical to TRBD1. This CDR3 comprises 13 residues. Germline-derived CDR1 and CDR2 are SQVTM and ANQGSEA. V shed 0 bases, J shed 5 bases, and the junction held 1 base outside the gene matches. CDR3 in amino acids: CSVEEQGAETQYF. The CDR3 bases are TGCAGCGTTGAAGAACAGGGGGCGGAGACCCAGTACTTC.

This clonotype was counted ten times or more. V gene TRBV5-1 combines with J gene TRBJ2-7; the match to TRBD1 covers 9 bases. The germline gives CDR1 SGHRS, CDR2 YFSETQ. The CDR3 spans 18 residues. The ends lost 3 bases at V and 7 bases at J; junction bases unmatched: 20. This CDR3 reads CASSSSGTGSSSGWEQYF. The DNA for the CDR3 is TGCGCCAGCAGCTCCTCCGGGACAGGGTCCTCCTCAGGGTGGGAGCAGTACTTC. The full variable domain, rest sourced from reference TRBV5-1 and TRBJ2-7, is KAGVTQTPRYLIKTRGQQVTLSCSPISGHRSVSWYQQTPGQGLQFLFEYFSETQRNKGNFPGRFSGRQFSNSRSEMNVSTLELGDSALYLCASSSSGTGSSSGWEQYFGPGTRLTVT.

This clonotype appeared many times. The gene calls are TRBV2 and TRBJ1-1, with D possibly TRBD1 on 6 matching bases. Germline CDR1 SNHLY, CDR2 FYNNEI. The CDR3 consists of 15 residues. The ends were cut back, 7 bases at V and 5 bases at J, with 20 bases in the middle. The CDR3 loop reads CASTEVLGGGTEAFF. In nucleotides, the CDR3 is TGTGCCAGCACCGAAGTTTTAGGGGGTGGTACTGAAGCTTTCTTT.

The chain links TRBV6-1 to TRBJ1-5; D is perhaps TRBD1 (5 bases). Trimming removed 5 bases at V and 9 bases at J, with 14 bases between. In germline, CDR1 is MNHNS, CDR2 SASEGT. CDR3 length: 13 residues. In nucleotides, the CDR3 is TGTGCCAGCAGTCCCTTACCTGGGGGGCCCCAGCATTTT. Encoded protein: CASSPLPGGPQHF.

This clonotype was seen ten or more times. The chain combines TRBV12-5 with TRBJ2-7; 7 nucleotides agree with TRBD1. The CDR3 has 13 residues. Germline assignment: CDR1 LGHNT and CDR2 FRNRAP. The ends lost 1 base at V and 6 bases at J; junction bases unmatched: 3. The CDR3 DNA reads as TGTGCTAGTGGTTTGGCGGGACAGTCCGAGCAGTACTTC. This gives the protein CASGLAGQSEQYF.

This clonotype was observed many times. The rearrangement joins TRBV20-1 to TRBJ1-1; D is uncertain. The V gene's germline CDR1 is DFQATT and CDR2 SNEGSKA (reference sequence). The V end was cut by 0 bases, the J end by 5 bases, with 4 bases between. This CDR3 comprises 11 residues. CDR3 region: CSARELTEAFF. CDR3 nucleotide sequence: TGCAGTGCTAGAGAACTGACTGAAGCTTTCTTT.

The CDR3 sequence: CASSPQTGGEKLFF. The CDR3 DNA follows: TGTGCCAGCAGTCCTCAGACAGGGGGTGAAAAACTGTTTTTT. This chain connects TRBV28 to TRBJ1-4, with 9 bases identical to TRBD1. The CDR3 is 14 amino acids. The ends lost 5 bases at V and 7 bases at J; junction bases unmatched: 5. Germline values: CDR1 MDHEN, CDR2 SYDVKM. Combining the CDR3 with reference TRBV28 and TRBJ1-4 gives the whole variable domain DVKVTQSSRYLVKRTGEKVFLECVQDMDHENMFWYRQDPGLGLRLIYFSYDVKMKEKGDIPEGYSVSREKKERFSLILESASTNQTSMYLCASSPQTGGEKLFFGSGTQLSVL.

In its sample, this clonotype was seen many times. This rearrangement joins TRBV28 to TRBJ1-1; 8 nucleotides line up with TRBD1. Germline CDR1 and CDR2: MDHEN and SYDVKM. This CDR3 is 17 amino acids long. V lost 5 bases, J lost 5 bases, and 16 bases stayed unmatched. The CDR3 spells CASSIGGQGVLGTEAFF. CDR3 nucleotide sequence: TGTGCCAGCAGTATAGGAGGACAGGGAGTTTTGGGAACTGAAGCTTTCTTT.

The chain uses TRBV12-3 or TRBV12-4 and TRBJ2-2; 7 bases line up with TRBD1. The CDR3 consists of 15 residues. V was clipped by 6 bases and J by 5 bases; unmatched bases: 9. The CDR3 sequence: CASRNGQVGTGELFF. Written as DNA, the CDR3 is TGTGCCAGCAGAAATGGACAGGTCGGAACCGGGGAGCTGTTTTTT.

Concerning this clonotype: Sequence at one end of the junction differs from germline and may be a read error. The rearrangement joins TRBV6-1 to TRBJ2-3, with TRBD2 identical over 10 bases. The CDR3 spans 16 residues. Germline V gives CDR1 MNHNS, CDR2 SASEGT. The CDR3 region is CASREASGSITDTQYF. The CDR3 bases are TGTGCCAGCAGGGAAGCTAGCGGGAGTATCACAGATACGCAGTATTTT.

This clonotype was seen repeatedly, ten times or more. V gene TRBV2 combines with J gene TRBJ2-7, with D possibly matching TRBD1 (6 bases). The CDR3 is made up of 12 amino acids. Trimming pared 6 bases from V and 4 bases from J, leaving 10 bases between. CDR1 and CDR2 (germline): SNHLY, FYNNEI. CDR3 loop: CASRDSIYEQYF. The CDR3 bases are TGTGCCAGCAGGGACAGTATTTACGAGCAGTACTTC.

This clonotype was observed at least ten times. One base away lies a much larger clone, so this may be a sequencing read error. This rearrangement joins TRBV9 to TRBJ2-7, with D maybe TRBD2 (6 bases). This CDR3 spans 13 amino acids. Trimming removed 4 bases from V and 0 bases from J, with 8 bases in between. Germline lookup yields CDR1 SGDLS and CDR2 YYNGEE. CDR3 bases: TGTGCCAGCAGCATCGGGAGCTCCTACGAGCAGTACTTC. Translation gives CASSIGSSYEQYF.

The DNA of the CDR3 is TGCAGTGCTAGAGAAATTAGCGTCTACGAGCAGTACTTC. This sequence encodes CSAREISVYEQYF. V gene TRBV20-1 combines with J gene TRBJ2-7; a weak D match, TRBD2 (5 bases). Trimming pared 0 bases from V and 3 bases from J, leaving 9 bases between. The CDR3 length is 13 residues. Germline V lookup: CDR1 DFQATT, CDR2 SNEGSKA (reference sequence).